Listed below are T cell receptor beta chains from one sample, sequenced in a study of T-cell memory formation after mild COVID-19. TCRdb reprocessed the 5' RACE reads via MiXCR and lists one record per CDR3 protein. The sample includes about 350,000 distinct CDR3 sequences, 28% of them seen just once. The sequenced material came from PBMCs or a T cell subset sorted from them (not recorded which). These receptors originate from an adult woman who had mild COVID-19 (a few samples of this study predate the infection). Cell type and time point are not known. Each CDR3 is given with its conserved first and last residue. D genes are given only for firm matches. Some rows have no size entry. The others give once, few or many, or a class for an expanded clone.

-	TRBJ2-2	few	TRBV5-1	TGCGCCAGCAGCTTCAGGGTAGGGGACACCGGGGAGCTGTTTTTT	CASSFRVGDTGELFF
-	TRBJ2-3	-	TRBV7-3	TGTGCCAGCAGCTCGTCCGCTGGCACAGATACGCAGTATTTT	CASSSSAGTDTQYF
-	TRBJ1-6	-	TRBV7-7	TGTGCCAGCCCCAACCCTTCACCCCTCCACTTT	CASPNPSPLHF
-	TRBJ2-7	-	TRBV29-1	TGCAGCGTTGAAGGGACAGTTGGCTACGAGCAGTACTTC	CSVEGTVGYEQYF
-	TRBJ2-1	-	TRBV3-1	TGTGCCAGCAGCCTTGAGACAGGGGACTACTCCTCCTACAATGAGCAGTTCTTC	CASSLETGDYSSYNEQFF
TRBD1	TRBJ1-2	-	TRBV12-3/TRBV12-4	TGTGCCAGCAGTCCCTGGGACAGGGGAAAAGGTGGCTACACCTTC	CASSPWDRGKGGYTF
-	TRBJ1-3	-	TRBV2	TGTGCCAGCAGTGATTCTTTGGGGATCCCTGGAAACACCATATATTTT	CASSDSLGIPGNTIYF
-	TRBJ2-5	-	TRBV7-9	TGTGCCAGCAGCTTAGCGTTGGGCGGGGCCCAAGAGACCCAGTACTTC	CASSLALGGAQETQYF
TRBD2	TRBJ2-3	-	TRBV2	TGTGCCAGCAGATCGGGACTAGCGCGAAATACGCAGTATTTT	CASRSGLARNTQYF
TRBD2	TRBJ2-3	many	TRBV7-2	TGTGCCAGCAGCTCGGGGCTAGCGGGAGTAGATACGCAGTATTTT	CASSSGLAGVDTQYF
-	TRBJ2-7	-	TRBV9	TGTGCCAGCAGCGCGGACGGAAAGACCTACGAGCAGTACTTC	CASSADGKTYEQYF
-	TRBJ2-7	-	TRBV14	TGTGCCAGCAGCCCCAGAGGAATGCCTACCTACGAGCAGTACTTC	CASSPRGMPTYEQYF
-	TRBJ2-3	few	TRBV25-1	TGTGCCAGCAGCATTAAAGATACGCAGTATTTT	CASSIKDTQYF
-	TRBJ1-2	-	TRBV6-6	TGTGCCAGCAGTTACAAGGAGGGGGGCGGCTACACCTTC	CASSYKEGGGYTF
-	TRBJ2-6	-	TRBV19	TGTGCCAGTAGTGGTCCCGGGGCCAACGTCCTGACTTTC	CASSGPGANVLTF
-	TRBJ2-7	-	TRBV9	TGTGCCAGCAGCGTAGGGGAAGGCCCAACCTACGAGCAGTACTTC	CASSVGEGPTYEQYF
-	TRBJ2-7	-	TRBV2	TGTGCCAGCAGCGTAACTAACGAGCAGTACTTC	CASSVTNEQYF
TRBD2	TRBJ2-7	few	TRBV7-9	TGTGCCAGCAGTCTAAGCGGGAGGGCCTACGAGCAGTACTTC	CASSLSGRAYEQYF
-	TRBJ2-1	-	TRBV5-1	TGCGCCAGCAGCCGAGGCCTCAATGAGCAGTTCTTC	CASSRGLNEQFF
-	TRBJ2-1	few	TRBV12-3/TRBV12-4	TGTGCCAGCAGTCAAATAACGCCCAACAATGAGCAGTTCTTC	CASSQITPNNEQFF
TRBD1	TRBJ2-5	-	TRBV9	TGTGCCAGCAGCGTAGGGCCCGGACAGGGTATTTTGGGCCAAGAGACCCAGTACTTC	CASSVGPGQGILGQETQYF
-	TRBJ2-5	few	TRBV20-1	TGCAGTGCTAGAGGATGGAAGGGGGGAACCCAAGAGACCCAGTACTTC	CSARGWKGGTQETQYF
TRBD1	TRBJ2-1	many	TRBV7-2	TGTGCCAGCAGCTTCGACAGGGGCTCCTACAATGAGCAGTTCTTC	CASSFDRGSYNEQFF
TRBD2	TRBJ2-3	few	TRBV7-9	TGTGCCAGCAGCGATAGCGGGGGGCGCACAGATACGCAGTATTTT	CASSDSGGRTDTQYF
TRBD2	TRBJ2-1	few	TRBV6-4	TGTGCCAGCAGTGAAGGACTAGCGGGAGGGGACAATGAGCAGTTCTTC	CASSEGLAGGDNEQFF
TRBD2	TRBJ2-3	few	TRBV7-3	TGTGCCAGCAGCCCAATACCGGGACTAGCGGCCACAGATACGCAGTATTTT	CASSPIPGLAATDTQYF
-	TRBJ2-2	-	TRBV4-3	TGCGCCAGCAGCCAAGGACTAGGGCAAAACACCGGGGAGCTGTTTTTT	CASSQGLGQNTGELFF